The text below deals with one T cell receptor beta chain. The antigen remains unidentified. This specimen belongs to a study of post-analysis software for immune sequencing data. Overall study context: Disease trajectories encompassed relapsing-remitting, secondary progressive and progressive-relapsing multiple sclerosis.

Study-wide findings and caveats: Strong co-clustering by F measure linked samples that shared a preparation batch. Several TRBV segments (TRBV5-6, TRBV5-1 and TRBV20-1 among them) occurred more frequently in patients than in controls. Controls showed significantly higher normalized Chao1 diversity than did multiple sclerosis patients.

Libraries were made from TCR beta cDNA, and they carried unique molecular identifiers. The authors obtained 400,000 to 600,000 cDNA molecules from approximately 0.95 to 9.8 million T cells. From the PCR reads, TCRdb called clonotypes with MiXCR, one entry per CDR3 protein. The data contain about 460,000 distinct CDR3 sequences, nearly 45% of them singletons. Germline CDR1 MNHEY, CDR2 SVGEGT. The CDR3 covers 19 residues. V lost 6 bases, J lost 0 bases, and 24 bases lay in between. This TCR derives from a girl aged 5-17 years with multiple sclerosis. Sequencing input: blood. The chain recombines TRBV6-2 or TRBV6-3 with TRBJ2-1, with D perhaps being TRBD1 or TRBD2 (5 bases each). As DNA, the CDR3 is TGTGCCAGCAGGACGGGACGGGGCCGAGGAAATAGCTCCTACAATGAGCAGTTCTTC. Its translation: CASRTGRGRGNSSYNEQFF.